The 7 T cell receptor beta chains listed next were all sequenced from one sample in a study of neoadjuvant anti-PD-1 for oral cavity cancer. Assay used: immunoSEQ multiplex PCR; TCRdb lists only in-frame clones, some missing. The sample has about 32,000 clones, about 77% seen once. Regarding time point: after neoadjuvant nivolumab, at surgical resection. This specimen was PBMCs, taken after nivolumab (anti-PD-1) treatment. These receptors all stem from a person aged 35-80 years with oral cavity squamous cell carcinoma.

The chain couples TRBV27 to TRBJ2-7; TRBD1 agrees at 9 bases. The CDR3 has 16 amino acids. The ends lost 2 bases at V and 2 bases at J; junction bases unmatched: 7. Germline V lookup: CDR1 MNHEY, CDR2 SMNVEV (reference sequence). CDR3 bases: TGTGCCAGCAGTTTAGGCGCGGGACAGGGCACCTACGAGCAGTACTTC. Protein sequence: CASSLGAGQGTYEQYF.

This clone showed up just once. This chain uses TRBV27 with TRBJ2-3; perhaps TRBD2 as D (7 bases). The ends were cut back, 4 bases at V and 3 bases at J, with 17 bases in the middle. The CDR3 extends over 16 amino acids. CDR1 and CDR2 (germline): MNHEY, SMNVEV (reference sequence). CDR3 nucleotide sequence: TGTGCCAGCAGTTATCCCCGGGGAGGGGGGACAGATACGCAGTATTTT. It yields the protein CASSYPRGGGTDTQYF.

The sample holds a few counts of this clone. V and J are TRBV11-3 and TRBJ1-3; the match to TRBD1 covers 7 bases. CDR1 SGHNT and CDR2 YENEEA come from the germline V gene. CDR3 size: 16 residues. J gave up 0 bases and V 5 bases, and 7 bases lay outside the gene matches. The CDR3, as DNA: TGTGCCAGCAGCCCTGGGACAGCCGTCTCTGGAAACACCATATATTTT. Encoded protein: CASSPGTAVSGNTIYF.

The chain carries TRBV5-1 and TRBJ2-5; a possible D gene is TRBD1 (6 bases). Trimming removed 3 bases at V and 2 bases at J, with 11 bases between. Germline V gene sequence: CDR1 SGHRS, CDR2 YFSETQ. The length of the CDR3 is 14 residues. CDR3 loop: CASSSQGIQETQYF. DNA of the CDR3: TGCGCCAGCAGCTCGCAGGGGATACAAGAGACCCAGTACTTC.

The sample holds a few counts of this clone. The chain carries TRBV5-1 and TRBJ1-2, with 8 bases matching TRBD1. The CDR3 extends over 16 amino acids. CDR1 and CDR2 (germline): SGHRS, YFSETQ. V was pared by 4 bases and J by 0 bases, with 8 bases of the junction left unmatched. The CDR3 sequence: CASSLRDRPPNYGYTF. The CDR3, as DNA: TGCGCCAGCAGCCTTAGGGACAGGCCCCCTAACTATGGCTACACCTTC.

The chain recombines TRBV6-5 with TRBJ1-3; perhaps TRBD1 as D (5 bases). The germline CDR1 and CDR2 sequences are MNHEY and SVGAGI. The germline V and J ends were trimmed by 6 bases and 6 bases, with 12 bases remaining between them. The length of the CDR3 is 13 residues. The DNA of the CDR3 is TGTGCCAGCAGCCCCCCAGGGTTAAACACCATATATTTT. Encoded protein: CASSPPGLNTIYF.

The V gene is TRBV30, the J gene TRBJ2-7; tentative D call: TRBD2 (6 bases). CDR3 length: 13 amino acids. Trimming shortened V by 6 bases and J by 0 bases, and 12 bases separated the two germline ends. From germline, CDR1 is GTSNPN and CDR2 SVGIG (reference sequence). The CDR3 spells CACRETVSYEQYF. The CDR3 nucleotides read TGTGCCTGCCGGGAGACGGTCTCCTACGAGCAGTACTTC. Supplemented by reference TRBV30 and TRBJ2-7, the full variable domain reads SQTIHQWPATLVQPVGSPLSLECTVEGTSNPNLYWYRQAAGRGLQLLFYSVGIGQISSEVPQNLSASRPQDRQFILSSKKLLLSDSGFYLCACRETVSYEQYFGPGTRLTVT.